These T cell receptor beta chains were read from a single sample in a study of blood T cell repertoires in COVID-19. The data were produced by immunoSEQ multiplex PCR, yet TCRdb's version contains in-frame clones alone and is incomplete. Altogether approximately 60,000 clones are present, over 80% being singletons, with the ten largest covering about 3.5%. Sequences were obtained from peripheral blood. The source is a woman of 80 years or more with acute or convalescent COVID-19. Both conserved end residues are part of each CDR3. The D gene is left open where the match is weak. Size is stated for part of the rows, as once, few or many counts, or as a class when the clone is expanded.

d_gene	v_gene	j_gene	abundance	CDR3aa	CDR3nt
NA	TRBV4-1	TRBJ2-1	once	CASSLTINNEQFF	TGCGCCAGCAGCCTAACTATAAACAATGAGCAGTTCTTC
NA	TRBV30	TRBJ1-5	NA	CAWSGAGGNQPQHF	TGTGCCTGGAGTGGGGCGGGGGGGAATCAGCCCCAGCATTTT
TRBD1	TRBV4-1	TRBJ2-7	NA	CASSQDIQGQKVGAFPFYEQYF	TGCGCCAGCAGCCAAGATATTCAGGGACAGAAAGTTGGCGCCTTTCCTTTTTACGAGCAGTACTTC
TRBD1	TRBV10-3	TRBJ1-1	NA	CAISGDRQGRNEAFF	TGTGCCATCAGCGGAGACAGACAGGGGAGGAATGAAGCTTTCTTT
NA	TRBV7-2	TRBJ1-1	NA	CASSLGHQTRGVTEAFF	TGTGCCAGCAGCTTAGGGCATCAGACCAGGGGAGTCACTGAAGCTTTCTTT
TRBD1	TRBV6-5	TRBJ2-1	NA	CASREGQGSYNEQFF	TGTGCCAGCAGGGAGGGACAGGGCTCCTACAATGAGCAGTTCTTC
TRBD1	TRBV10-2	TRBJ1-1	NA	CASSEDRGDTEAFF	TGCGCCAGCAGCGAAGACAGGGGTGACACTGAAGCTTTCTTT
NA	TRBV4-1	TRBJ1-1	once	CASRPDGAGGPAEAFF	TGCGCCAGCAGACCTGATGGGGCGGGAGGCCCTGCTGAAGCTTTCTTT
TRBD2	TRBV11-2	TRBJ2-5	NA	CASSPTGGLETQYF	TGTGCCAGCAGCCCCACGGGGGGGCTGGAGACCCAGTACTTC
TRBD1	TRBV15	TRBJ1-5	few	CATRATGEGSNQPQHF	TGTGCCACCAGGGCGACAGGGGAGGGTAGCAATCAGCCCCAGCATTTT
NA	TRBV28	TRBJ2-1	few	CASSPASRWDNEQFF	TGTGCCAGCAGTCCAGCTAGCCGATGGGACAATGAGCAGTTCTTC
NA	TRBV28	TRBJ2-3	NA	CASSRHPSTDTQYF	TGTGCCAGCAGCCGACACCCTTCCACAGATACGCAGTATTTT
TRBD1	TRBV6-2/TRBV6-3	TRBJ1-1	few	CASSYQGVITEAFF	TGTGCCAGCAGTTATCAGGGGGTGATCACTGAAGCTTTCTTT
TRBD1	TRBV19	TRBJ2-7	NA	CASSRPGQGIYEQYF	TGTGCCAGTAGTCGCCCGGGACAGGGGATCTACGAGCAGTACTTC
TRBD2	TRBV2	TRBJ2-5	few	CASKRGGGETQYF	TGTGCCAGCAAGAGGGGCGGGGGAGAGACCCAGTACTTC
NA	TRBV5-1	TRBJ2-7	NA	CASSFGGPYEQYF	TGCGCCAGCAGCTTTGGAGGACCCTACGAGCAGTACTTC
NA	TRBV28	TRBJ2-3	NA	CASSQVTQYF	TGTGCCAGCAGCCAGGTTACGCAGTATTTT
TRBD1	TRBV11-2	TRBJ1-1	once	CASSAGTGNMNTEAFF	TGTGCCAGCAGCGCCGGGACAGGAAACATGAACACTGAAGCTTTCTTT
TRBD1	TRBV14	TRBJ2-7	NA	CASSQQQGMNEQYF	TGTGCCAGCAGCCAACAACAGGGGATGAACGAGCAGTACTTC
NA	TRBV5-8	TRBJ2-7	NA	CASAFRAYEQYF	TGTGCCAGCGCCTTCCGCGCCTACGAGCAGTACTTC
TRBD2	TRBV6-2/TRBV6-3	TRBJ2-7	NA	CASSYPGVGLAYEQYF	TGTGCCAGCAGTTACCCGGGAGTGGGACTAGCCTACGAGCAGTACTTC
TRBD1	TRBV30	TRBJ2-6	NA	CAWSVRGQGMGGANVLTF	TGTGCCTGGAGTGTAAGGGGACAGGGGATGGGAGGGGCCAACGTCCTGACTTTC
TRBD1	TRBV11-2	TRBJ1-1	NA	CASSPGAHRGDSEAFF	TGTGCCAGCAGCCCGGGGGCCCACAGGGGGGACAGTGAAGCTTTCTTT
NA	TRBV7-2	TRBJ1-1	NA	CASSLVQGSEAFF	TGTGCCAGCAGCTTAGTGCAGGGCTCTGAAGCTTTCTTT
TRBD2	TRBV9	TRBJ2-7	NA	CASSGAGGPEEQYF	TGTGCCAGCAGCGGAGCGGGAGGGCCCGAGGAGCAGTACTTC
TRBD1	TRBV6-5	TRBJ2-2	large	CAAEDRGYTGELFF	TGTGCCGCGGAGGACAGGGGGTACACCGGGGAGCTGTTTTTT
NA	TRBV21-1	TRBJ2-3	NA	CASSRWLAGAIYSTDTQYF	TGTGCCAGCAGCAGGTGGCTAGCGGGAGCCATTTATAGCACAGATACGCAGTATTTT
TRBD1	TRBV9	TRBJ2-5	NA	CASSVGGGRDRGLETQYF	TGTGCCAGCAGCGTAGGGGGAGGACGTGACAGGGGTTTAGAGACCCAGTACTTC
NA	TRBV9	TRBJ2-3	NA	CASSVMQADTQYF	TGTGCCAGCAGCGTAATGCAGGCAGATACGCAGTATTTT
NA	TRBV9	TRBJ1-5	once	CASSVEGGRDQPQHF	TGTGCCAGCAGCGTAGAGGGAGGGCGCGATCAGCCCCAGCATTTT
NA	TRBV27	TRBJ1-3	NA	CASSLRVYRRGGNTIYF	TGTGCCAGCAGTTTAAGGGTTTACCGCAGGGGCGGAAACACCATATATTTT
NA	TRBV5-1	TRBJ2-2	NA	CASSPAGNTGELFF	TGCGCCAGCAGCCCCGCGGGGAACACCGGGGAGCTGTTTTTT
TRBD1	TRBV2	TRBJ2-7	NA	CASSDRDRVYEQYF	TGTGCCAGCAGCGACCGGGACAGGGTATACGAGCAGTACTTC
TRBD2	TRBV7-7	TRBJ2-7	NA	CASSPSSGGYEQYF	TGTGCTAGCAGCCCAAGCAGCGGGGGCTACGAGCAGTACTTC
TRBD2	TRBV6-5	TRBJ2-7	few	CASGIAGGPSEQYF	TGTGCCAGCGGGATAGCGGGAGGGCCCTCCGAGCAGTACTTC
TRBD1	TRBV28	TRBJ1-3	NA	CASRTGHSGNTIYF	TGTGCCAGCAGGACAGGGCACTCTGGAAACACCATATATTTT
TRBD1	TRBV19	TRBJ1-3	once	CASKEGQALRNTIYF	TGTGCCAGTAAAGAGGGACAGGCGCTCCGAAACACCATATATTTT
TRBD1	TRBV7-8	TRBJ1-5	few	CASSSDDDRDQPQHF	TGTGCCAGCAGCTCCGACGATGACAGGGATCAGCCCCAGCATTTT
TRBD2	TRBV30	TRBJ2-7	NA	CAWGAGRAGAYEQYF	TGTGCCTGGGGGGCAGGGCGAGCGGGAGCTTACGAGCAGTACTTC
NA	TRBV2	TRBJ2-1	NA	CASSEILPQFF	TGTGCCAGCAGTGAAATCCTTCCCCAGTTCTTC
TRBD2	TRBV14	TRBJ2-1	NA	CASSPGGAGAYNEQFF	TGTGCCAGCAGCCCCGGGGGGGCGGGGGCCTACAATGAGCAGTTCTTC
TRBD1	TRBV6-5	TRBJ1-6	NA	CASSRDRDNSPLHF	TGTGCCAGCAGCCGGGACAGGGATAATTCACCCCTCCACTTT
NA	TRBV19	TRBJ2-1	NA	CASSISRLNEQFF	TGTGCCAGTAGTATAAGCCGGTTAAATGAGCAGTTCTTC
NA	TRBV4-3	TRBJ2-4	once	CASSQEGAAKNIQYF	TGCGCCAGCAGCCAGGAGGGGGCAGCCAAAAACATTCAGTACTTC
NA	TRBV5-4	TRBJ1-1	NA	CASSRESGSNTEAFF	TGTGCCAGCAGCCGTGAGTCGGGGTCGAACACTGAAGCTTTCTTT
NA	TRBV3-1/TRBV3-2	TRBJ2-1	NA	CASSPTISSYNEQFF	TGTGCCAGCAGCCCGACTATCTCCTCCTACAATGAGCAGTTCTTC
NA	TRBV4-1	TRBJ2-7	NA	CASSLLLRQTYEQYF	TGCGCCAGCAGCCTTCTTCTCAGGCAGACCTACGAGCAGTACTTC
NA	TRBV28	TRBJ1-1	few	CASSRRIGRRNTEAFF	TGTGCCAGCAGTCGCCGGATTGGCCGGAGGAACACTGAAGCTTTCTTT
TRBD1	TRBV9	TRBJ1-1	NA	CASSGRTGDLNTEAFF	TGTGCCAGCAGCGGAAGGACAGGAGATTTAAACACTGAAGCTTTCTTT
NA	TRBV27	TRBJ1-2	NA	CASSYIYGYTF	TGTGCCAGCAGTTATATCTATGGCTACACCTTC
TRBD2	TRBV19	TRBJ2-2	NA	CASSIVLAVNTGELFF	TGTGCCAGTAGTATAGTACTAGCGGTGAACACCGGGGAGCTGTTTTTT